A single TCR beta chain is shown here with its context. These data are taken from a study of blood T cell repertoires in COVID-19. The wider study: The United States, Italy and Spain provided the acute and convalescent COVID-19 samples.

The CDR3 runs 14 residues. Germline CDR1 MNHEY, CDR2 SVGAGI. The J segment lost 2 bases and the V segment lost 6 bases, leaving 5 bases of the junction unmatched. Under the authors' procedure: Estimated nucleated cell counts came from reference gene primer amplification. This table comes from immunoSEQ multiplex PCR, and its TCRdb copy is limited to in-frame clones, with some not included. V and J calls and clone size are given by that table; D and trimming were obtained from the DNA. This sample yields roughly 100,000 clones, of which roughly 87% are seen a single time; approximately 3% belongs to the top ten.

The TCR comes from a man over 45 in a cohort sampled during active COVID-19. Sequencing used peripheral blood. The chain joins TRBV6-5 to TRBJ1-1, with 8 positions matching TRBD1. The CDR3 region has the DNA TGTGCCAGCAGAAGGACAGGGCAAAACACTGAAGCTTTCTTT. Protein product: CASRRTGQNTEAFF.